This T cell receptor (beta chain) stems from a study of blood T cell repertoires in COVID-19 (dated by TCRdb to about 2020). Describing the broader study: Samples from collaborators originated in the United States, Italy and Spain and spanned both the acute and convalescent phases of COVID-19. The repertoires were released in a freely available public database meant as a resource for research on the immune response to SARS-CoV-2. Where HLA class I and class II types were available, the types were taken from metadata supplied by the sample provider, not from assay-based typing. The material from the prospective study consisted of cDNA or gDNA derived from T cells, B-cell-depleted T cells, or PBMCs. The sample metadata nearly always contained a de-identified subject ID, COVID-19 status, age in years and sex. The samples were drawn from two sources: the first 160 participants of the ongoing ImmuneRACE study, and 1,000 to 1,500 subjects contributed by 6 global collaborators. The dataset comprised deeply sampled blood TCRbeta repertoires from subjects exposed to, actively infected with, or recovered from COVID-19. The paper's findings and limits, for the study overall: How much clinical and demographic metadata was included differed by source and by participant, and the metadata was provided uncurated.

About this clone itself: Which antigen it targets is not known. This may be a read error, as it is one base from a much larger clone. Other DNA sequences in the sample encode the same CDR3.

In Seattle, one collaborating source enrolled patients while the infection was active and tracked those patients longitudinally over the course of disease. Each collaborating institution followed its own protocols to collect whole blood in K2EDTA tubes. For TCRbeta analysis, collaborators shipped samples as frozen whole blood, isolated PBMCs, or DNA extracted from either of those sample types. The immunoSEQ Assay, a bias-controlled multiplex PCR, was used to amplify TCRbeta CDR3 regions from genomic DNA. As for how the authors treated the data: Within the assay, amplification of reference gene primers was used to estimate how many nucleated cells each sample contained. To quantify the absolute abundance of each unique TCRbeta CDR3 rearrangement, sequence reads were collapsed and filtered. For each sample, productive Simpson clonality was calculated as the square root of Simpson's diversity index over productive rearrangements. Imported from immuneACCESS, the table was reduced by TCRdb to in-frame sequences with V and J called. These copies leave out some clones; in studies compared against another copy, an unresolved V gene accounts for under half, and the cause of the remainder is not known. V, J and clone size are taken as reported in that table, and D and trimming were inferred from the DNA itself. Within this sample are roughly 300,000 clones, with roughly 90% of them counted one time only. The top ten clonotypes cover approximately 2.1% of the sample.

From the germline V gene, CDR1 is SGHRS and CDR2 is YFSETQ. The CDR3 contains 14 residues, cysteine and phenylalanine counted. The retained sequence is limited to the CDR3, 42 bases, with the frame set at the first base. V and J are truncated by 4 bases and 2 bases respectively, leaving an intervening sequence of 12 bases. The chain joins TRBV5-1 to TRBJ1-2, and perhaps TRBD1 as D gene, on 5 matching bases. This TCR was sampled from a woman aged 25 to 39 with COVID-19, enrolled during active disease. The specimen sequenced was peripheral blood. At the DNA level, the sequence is TGCGCCAGCAGCCCGGACCGGGGGAACTATGGCTACACCTTC. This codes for CASSPDRGNYGYTF. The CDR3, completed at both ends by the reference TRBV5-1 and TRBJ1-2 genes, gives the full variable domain KAGVTQTPRYLIKTRGQQVTLSCSPISGHRSVSWYQQTPGQGLQFLFEYFSETQRNKGNFPGRFSGRQFSNSRSEMNVSTLELGDSALYLCASSPDRGNYGYTFGSGTRLTVV.